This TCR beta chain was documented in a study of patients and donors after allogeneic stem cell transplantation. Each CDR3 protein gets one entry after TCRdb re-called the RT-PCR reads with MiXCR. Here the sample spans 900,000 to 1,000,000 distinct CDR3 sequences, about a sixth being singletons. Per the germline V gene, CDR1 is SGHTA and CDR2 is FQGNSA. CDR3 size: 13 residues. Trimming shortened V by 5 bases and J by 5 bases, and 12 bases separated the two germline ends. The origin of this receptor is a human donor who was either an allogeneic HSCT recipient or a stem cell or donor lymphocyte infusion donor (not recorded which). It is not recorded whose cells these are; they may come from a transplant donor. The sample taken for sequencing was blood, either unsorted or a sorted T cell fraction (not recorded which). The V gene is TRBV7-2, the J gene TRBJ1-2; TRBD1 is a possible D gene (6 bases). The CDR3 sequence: CASSPGVRYGYTF. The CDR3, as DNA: TGTGCCAGCAGCCCAGGGGTGCGGTATGGCTACACCTTC.